One sample yielded the 2 T cell receptor beta chains listed below, sequenced in a study of control samples from healthy donors and cancer patients. Generated by immunoSEQ multiplex PCR, the TCRdb table keeps only in-frame clones and is missing some. The repertoire includes around 80,000 clones, 91% of them detected once, and approximately 15% sits in the top ten. The sequencing sample was made of blood. The receptors originated from a man aged 50-60 years in good health.

This chain joins TRBV30 and TRBJ1-2; TRBD1 agrees at 7 bases. The germline V gene has CDR1 GTSNPN and CDR2 SVGIG (reference sequence). With 2 bases clipped from V and 6 bases from J, the junction kept 6 bases outside the gene matches. The CDR3 loop spans 13 amino acids. The CDR3 reads CAWSTRGTDGYTF. The CDR3 DNA follows: TGTGCCTGGAGTACACGGGGGACAGATGGCTACACCTTC.

The rearrangement links TRBV7-9 to TRBJ1-2; a possible D gene is TRBD1 (6 bases). Germline CDR1 SEHNR, CDR2 FQNEAQ (reference sequence). The ends were cut back, 1 base at V and 4 bases at J, with 10 bases in the middle. The CDR3 sequence is 14 residues long. CDR3: CASSLGTAFYGYTF. For the CDR3, the DNA is TGTGCCAGCAGCTTAGGGACAGCCTTCTATGGCTACACCTTC.